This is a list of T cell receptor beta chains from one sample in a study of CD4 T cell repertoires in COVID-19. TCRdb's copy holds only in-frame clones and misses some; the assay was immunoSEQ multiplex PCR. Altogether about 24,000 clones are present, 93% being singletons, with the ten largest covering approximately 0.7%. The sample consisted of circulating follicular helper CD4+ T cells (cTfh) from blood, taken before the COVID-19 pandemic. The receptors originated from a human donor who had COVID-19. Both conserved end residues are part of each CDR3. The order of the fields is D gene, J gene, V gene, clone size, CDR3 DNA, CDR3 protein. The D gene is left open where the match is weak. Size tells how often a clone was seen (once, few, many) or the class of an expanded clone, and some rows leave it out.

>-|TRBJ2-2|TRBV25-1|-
TGTGCCAGCAGTTCCCACCCCGGACAGAACACCGGGGAGCTGTTTTTT
CASSSHPGQNTGELFF
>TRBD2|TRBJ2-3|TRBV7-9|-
TGTGCCAGCAGCTTAACCGGGACTAGCGGCCTGGCTGGGTATTTT
CASSLTGTSGLAGYF
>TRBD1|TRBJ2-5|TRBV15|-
TGTGCCACCAGCAGAGAGGGACAGGGAGAAGAGACCCAGTACTTC
CATSREGQGEETQYF
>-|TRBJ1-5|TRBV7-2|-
TGTGCCAGCAGCTTAACTTCGGGACACCCTAATCAGCCCCAGCATTTT
CASSLTSGHPNQPQHF
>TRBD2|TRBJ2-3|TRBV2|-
TGTGCCAGCAGTGGACTAGCGGGAGGGACAGATACGCAGTATTTT
CASSGLAGGTDTQYF
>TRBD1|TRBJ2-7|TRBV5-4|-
TGTGCCAGCAGCGACGAGGGACAGTTCCCTTCCGAGCAGTACTTC
CASSDEGQFPSEQYF
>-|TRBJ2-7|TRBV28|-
TGTGCCAGCAGTTTCAGGTCTGGTTTCGAGCAGTACTTC
CASSFRSGFEQYF
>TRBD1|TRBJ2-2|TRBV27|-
TGTGCCAGCAGTTCCTCTAGGGGGCCGTCCGGGGAGCTGTTTTTT
CASSSSRGPSGELFF
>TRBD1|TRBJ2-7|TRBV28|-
TGTGCCAGCAGTTTGCCCGGGACAGGGTACGAATACGAGCAGTACTTC
CASSLPGTGYEYEQYF
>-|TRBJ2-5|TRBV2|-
TGTGCCAGCAGCAGAACCCCACAGGGGACGGGAGGGGAGACCCAGTACTTC
CASSRTPQGTGGETQYF
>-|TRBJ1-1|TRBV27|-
TGTGCCAGCAGTCCACCGTTCGACAGGCCGAACACTGAAGCTTTCTTT
CASSPPFDRPNTEAFF
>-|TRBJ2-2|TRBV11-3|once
TGTGCCAGCAGCTTTGGACAGCCAACCGGGGAGCTGTTTTTT
CASSFGQPTGELFF
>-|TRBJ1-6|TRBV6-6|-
TGTGCCAGCAGTTACTCAGGGAGTCGGTCACCCCTCCACTTT
CASSYSGSRSPLHF
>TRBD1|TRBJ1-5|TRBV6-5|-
TGTGCCAGCAGTCCGGACAGGAATAGCAATCAGCCCCAGCATTTT
CASSPDRNSNQPQHF
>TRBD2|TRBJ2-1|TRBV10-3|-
TGTGCCATCAGTCCCGGGACTAGCGGGGGTGGTTCCTACAATGAGCAGTTCTTC
CAISPGTSGGGSYNEQFF
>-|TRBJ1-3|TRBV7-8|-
TGTGCCAGCAGTCCCCACAGGGCTTCTGGAAACACCATATATTTT
CASSPHRASGNTIYF
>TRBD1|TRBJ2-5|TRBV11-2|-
TGTGCCAGCACCCTGGCCCTTATGACAGGGGAGACCCAGTACTTC
CASTLALMTGETQYF
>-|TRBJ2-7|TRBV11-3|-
TGTGCCAGCAGCTCCTTAGGGGGACTATTCGTCCACTACGAGCAGTACTTC
CASSSLGGLFVHYEQYF
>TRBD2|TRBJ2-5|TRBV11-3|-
TGTGCCAGCAGCCCGGGACTAGGGAGCGGAGAGACCCAGTACTTC
CASSPGLGSGETQYF
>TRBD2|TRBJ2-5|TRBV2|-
TGTGCCAGCAGTTCGGGACTAGCGGGACTACTGTACCAAGAGACCCAGTACTTC
CASSSGLAGLLYQETQYF
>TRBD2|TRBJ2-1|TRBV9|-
TGTGCCAGCAGCGTAAAAGGGACTAGCGGTAACAATGAGCAGTTCTTC
CASSVKGTSGNNEQFF
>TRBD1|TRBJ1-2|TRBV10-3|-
TGTGCCATCAGTGAAGGGGGAGTAAGGCAGGGGGCAGGTGGCTACACCTTC
CAISEGGVRQGAGGYTF
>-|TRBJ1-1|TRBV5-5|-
TGTGCCAGCAGCTTCGTTCTTAACACTGAAGCTTTCTTT
CASSFVLNTEAFF